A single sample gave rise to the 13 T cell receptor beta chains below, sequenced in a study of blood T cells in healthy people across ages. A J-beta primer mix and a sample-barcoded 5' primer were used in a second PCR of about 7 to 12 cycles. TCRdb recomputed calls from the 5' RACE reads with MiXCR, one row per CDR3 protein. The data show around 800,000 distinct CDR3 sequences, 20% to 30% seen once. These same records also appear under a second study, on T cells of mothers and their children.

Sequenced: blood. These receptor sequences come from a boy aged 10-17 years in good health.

The DNA of the CDR3 is TGTGCCAGCAGTTTAGTAGGGGGGGCTTATATGGGGGATACGCAGTATTTT. It is translated as CASSLVGGAYMGDTQYF. The J gene is TRBJ2-3, the V gene TRBV12-3 or TRBV12-4, with D possibly matching TRBD2 (7 bases). Trimming pared 1 base from V and 6 bases from J, leaving 20 bases between. This CDR3 region has 17 residues.

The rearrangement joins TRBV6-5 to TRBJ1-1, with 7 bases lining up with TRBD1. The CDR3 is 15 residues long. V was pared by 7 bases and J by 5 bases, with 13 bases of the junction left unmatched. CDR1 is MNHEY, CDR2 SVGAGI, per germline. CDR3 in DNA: TGTGCCAGCACCTCAACAGGGGCCGCTTCGACTGAAGCTTTCTTT. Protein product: CASTSTGAASTEAFF.

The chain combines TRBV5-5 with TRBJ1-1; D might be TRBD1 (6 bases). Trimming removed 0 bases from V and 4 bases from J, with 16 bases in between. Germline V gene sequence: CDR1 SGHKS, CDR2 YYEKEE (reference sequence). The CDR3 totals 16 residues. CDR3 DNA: TGTGCCAGCAGCTTGGGGAACACAGGGTTGGCCACTGAAGCTTTCTTT. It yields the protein CASSLGNTGLATEAFF.

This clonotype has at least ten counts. The CDR3 DNA sequence: TGTGCCAGCAGCCGACTAGCGGGGGGTCCCGGGGAGACCCAGTACTTC. Translation: CASSRLAGGPGETQYF. The chain joins TRBV6-6 to TRBJ2-5, with 13 positions matching TRBD2. The CDR3 is made up of 16 amino acids. Germline CDR1 is MNHNY and CDR2 is SVGAGI (reference sequence). J was trimmed by 5 bases and V by 6 bases; bases with no gene match: 9.

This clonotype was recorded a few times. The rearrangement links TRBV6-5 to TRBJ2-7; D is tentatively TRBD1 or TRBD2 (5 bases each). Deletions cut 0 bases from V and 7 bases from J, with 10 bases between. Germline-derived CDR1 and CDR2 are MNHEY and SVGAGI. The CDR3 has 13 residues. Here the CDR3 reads CASSYSVGEEQYF. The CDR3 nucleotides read TGTGCCAGCAGTTACTCCGTAGGGGAGGAGCAGTACTTC.

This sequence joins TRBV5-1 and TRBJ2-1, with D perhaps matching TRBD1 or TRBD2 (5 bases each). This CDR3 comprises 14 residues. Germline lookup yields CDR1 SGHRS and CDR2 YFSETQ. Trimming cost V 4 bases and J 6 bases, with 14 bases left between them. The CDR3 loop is CASSPWGRGNEQFF. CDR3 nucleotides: TGCGCCAGCAGCCCTTGGGGCCGGGGCAATGAGCAGTTCTTC.

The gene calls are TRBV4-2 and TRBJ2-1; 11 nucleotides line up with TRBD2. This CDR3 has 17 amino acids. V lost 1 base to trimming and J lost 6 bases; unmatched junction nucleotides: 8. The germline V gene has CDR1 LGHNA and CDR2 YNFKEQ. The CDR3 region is CASSQAKSGLAGNEQFF. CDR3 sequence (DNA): TGTGCCAGCAGCCAAGCCAAGTCCGGACTAGCGGGCAATGAGCAGTTCTTC.

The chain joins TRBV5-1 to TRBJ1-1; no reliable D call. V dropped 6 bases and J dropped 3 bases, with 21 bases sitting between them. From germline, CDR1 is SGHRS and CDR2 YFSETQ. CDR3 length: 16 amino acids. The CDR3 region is CASTPAAGLRDTEAFF. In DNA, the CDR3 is TGCGCCAGCACCCCAGCTGCGGGGTTAAGGGACACTGAAGCTTTCTTT.

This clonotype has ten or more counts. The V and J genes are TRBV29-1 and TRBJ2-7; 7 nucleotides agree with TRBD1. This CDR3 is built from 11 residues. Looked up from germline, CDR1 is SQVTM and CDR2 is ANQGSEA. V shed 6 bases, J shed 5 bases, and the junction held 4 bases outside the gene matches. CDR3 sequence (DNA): TGCAGCGTAGGGACAGTAAACGAGCAGTACTTC. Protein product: CSVGTVNEQYF.

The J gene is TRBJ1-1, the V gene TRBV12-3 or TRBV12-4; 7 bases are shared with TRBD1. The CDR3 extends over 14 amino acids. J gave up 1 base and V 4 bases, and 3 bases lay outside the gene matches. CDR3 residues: CASSWTGPNTEAFF. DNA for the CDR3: TGTGCCAGCAGTTGGACAGGACCGAACACTGAAGCTTTCTTT.

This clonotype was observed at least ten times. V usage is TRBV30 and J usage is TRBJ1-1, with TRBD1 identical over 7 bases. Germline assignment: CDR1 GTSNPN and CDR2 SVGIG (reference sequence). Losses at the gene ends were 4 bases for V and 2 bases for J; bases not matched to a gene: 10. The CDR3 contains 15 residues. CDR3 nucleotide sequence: TGTGCCTGGAACACCCCCAGGGGGTTAAACACTGAAGCTTTCTTT. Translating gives CAWNTPRGLNTEAFF.

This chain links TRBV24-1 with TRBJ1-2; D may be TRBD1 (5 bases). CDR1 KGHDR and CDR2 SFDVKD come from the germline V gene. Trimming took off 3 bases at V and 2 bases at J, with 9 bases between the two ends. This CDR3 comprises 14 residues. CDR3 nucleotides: TGTGCCACCAGTGATCGACAGTTCAACTATGGCTACACCTTC. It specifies CATSDRQFNYGYTF.

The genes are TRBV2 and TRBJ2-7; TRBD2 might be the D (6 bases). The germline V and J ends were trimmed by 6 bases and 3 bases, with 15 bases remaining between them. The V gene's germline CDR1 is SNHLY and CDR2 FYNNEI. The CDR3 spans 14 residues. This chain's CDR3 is CASSSRGLNYEQYF. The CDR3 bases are TGTGCCAGCAGCAGCCGGGGACTCAACTACGAGCAGTACTTC.